These T cell receptor beta chains were read from a single sample in a study of control samples from healthy donors and cancer patients. The assay was immunoSEQ multiplex PCR, and TCRdb's table has in-frame clones only and misses some. Of about 80,000 clones in the sample, 90% to 95% were seen once. Source material: blood. The receptors derive from a man in his fifties or sixties in good health. The CDR3 runs from the conserved cysteine through the conserved F or W.

v_call cdr3_aa
TRBV6-5 CASSFTGDYEQYF
TRBV9 CASSVGTGGRETQYF
TRBV12-3/TRBV12-4 CASGWATGGYTF
TRBV7-9 CASSSRGLETQYF
TRBV6-5 CASSYQRTSGNTIYF
TRBV21-1 CASYSTGTRLGNTIYF
TRBV19 CASSIGGRNTEAFF
TRBV12-5 CASDPGTSGIIFVDTQYF
TRBV2 CASSLAGPSTDTQYF
TRBV25-1 CASREPTKGDRGSEAFF
TRBV30 CAWSVGWGSNYGYTF
TRBV19 CASSIGGGDEQFF
TRBV10-2 CASRGPLQDPLHF
TRBV28 CASSSGGVHQPQHF
TRBV7-8 CASSLRDRATGELFF
TRBV30 CAWTGQGNTEAFF
TRBV18 CASSPGRERDTIYF
TRBV27 CASSPGQGYTEAFF
TRBV7-8 CASSPRQGEAFF
TRBV19 CASSAGQLVNTEAFF
TRBV27 CASNEDGSNYGYTF
TRBV7-2 CASSANEIGEKLFF